This TCR beta chain emerged from a study of shared clonotypes between healthy human individuals. This table comes from immunoSEQ multiplex PCR, and its TCRdb copy is limited to in-frame clones, with some not included. The sample holds over 1.4 million clones; roughly 96% are singletons and the top ten take over 1%. Germline V CDR1 and CDR2: SGHAT, FQNNGV. Trimming removed 8 bases at V and 5 bases at J, with 22 bases between. The CDR3 totals 16 residues. The sequencing input was naive CD4+ T cells sorted from blood. The subset was: CD45RA+ positively selected. The source of this sequence is a man aged 30 to 39 in good health. The chain has TRBV11-2 and TRBJ2-1, with D perhaps matching TRBD2 (6 bases). The CDR3 nucleotides read TGTGCCAGCTTACCCATGGGGGACTGGCTAAACAATGAGCAGTTCTTC. Residues: CASLPMGDWLNNEQFF.